This TCR beta chain was sequenced for a study of vaccination and CD4 T cells after COVID-19. Study information: The post-COVID samples were taken a median about 100 days after diagnosis, anywhere from 35 to 161. Each control was exposed to a CEFX pool, an HIV-1 Nef pool, or no peptide at all.

The CDR3 length is 18 residues. Trimming took off 0 bases at V and 2 bases at J, with 20 bases between the two ends. The assay that was used to sequence DNA from cultured CD4+ T cells was the Oncomine TCR Beta short-read assay. Researchers extracted genomic DNA from CD4+ T cells that had been cultured. TCRdb recomputed calls from the PCR reads with MiXCR, one row per CDR3 protein. The sample records about 8,600 distinct CDR3 sequences, roughly 48% being singletons. In regard to this clonotype: The antigen remains unidentified.

Noted treatment: roughly 11-day PBMC culture with coronavirus spike peptide pools or control peptides (ViraFEST assay). One should note that the unexposed donor's CD4+ T cells were collected before the COVID-19 pandemic (2011-2018). Testing used SARS-CoV-2 S/N and four cold-coronavirus spikes on unexposed-donor CD4+ T cells, cells permitting. The chain recombines TRBV23-1 with TRBJ2-7; perhaps TRBD2 as D (6 bases). TRBV23-1 is recorded as an ORF, its role being uncertain. This clonotype originated in a human donor in good health. Sequenced sample: CD4+ T cells from blood, cultured in vitro. The CDR3 is CASSQSSRGTSYAYEQYF. The CDR3 coding sequence is TGCGCCAGCAGTCAATCGTCTCGGGGGACCTCCTACGCCTACGAGCAGTACTTC.